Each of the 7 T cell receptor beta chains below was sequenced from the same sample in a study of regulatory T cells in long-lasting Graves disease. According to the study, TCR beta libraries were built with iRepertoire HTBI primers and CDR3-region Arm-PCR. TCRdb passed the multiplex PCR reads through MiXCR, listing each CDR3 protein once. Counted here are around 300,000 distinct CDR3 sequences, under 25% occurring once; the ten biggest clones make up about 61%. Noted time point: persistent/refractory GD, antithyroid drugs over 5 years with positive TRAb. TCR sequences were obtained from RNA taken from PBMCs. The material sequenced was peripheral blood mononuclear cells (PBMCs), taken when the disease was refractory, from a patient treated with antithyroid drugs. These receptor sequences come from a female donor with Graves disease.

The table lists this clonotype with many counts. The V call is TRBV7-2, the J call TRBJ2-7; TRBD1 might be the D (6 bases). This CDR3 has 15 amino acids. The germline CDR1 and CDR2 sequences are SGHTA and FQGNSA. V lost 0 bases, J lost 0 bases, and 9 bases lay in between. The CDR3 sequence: CASSLALQGSYEQYF. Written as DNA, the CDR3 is TGTGCCAGCAGCTTAGCGCTACAGGGCTCCTACGAGCAGTACTTC. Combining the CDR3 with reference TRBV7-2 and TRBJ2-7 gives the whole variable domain GAGVSQSPSNKVTEKGKDVELRCDPISGHTALYWYRQSLGQGLEFLIYFQGNSAPDKSGLPSDRFSAERTGGSVSTLTIQRTQQEDSAVYLCASSLALQGSYEQYFGPGTRLTVT.

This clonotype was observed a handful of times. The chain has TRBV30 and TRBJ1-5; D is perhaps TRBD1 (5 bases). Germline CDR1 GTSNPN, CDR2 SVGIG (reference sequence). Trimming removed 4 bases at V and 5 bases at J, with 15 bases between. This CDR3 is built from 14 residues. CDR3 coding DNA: TGTGCCTGGACCCACCCGGGGCCCTATCAGCCCCAGCATTTT. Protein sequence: CAWTHPGPYQPQHF.

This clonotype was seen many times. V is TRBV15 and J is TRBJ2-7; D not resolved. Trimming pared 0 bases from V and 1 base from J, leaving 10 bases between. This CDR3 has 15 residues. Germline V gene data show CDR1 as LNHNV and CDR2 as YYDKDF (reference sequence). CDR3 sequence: CATSRELAKSYEQYF. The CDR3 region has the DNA TGTGCCACCAGCAGAGAATTGGCCAAATCCTACGAGCAGTACTTC.

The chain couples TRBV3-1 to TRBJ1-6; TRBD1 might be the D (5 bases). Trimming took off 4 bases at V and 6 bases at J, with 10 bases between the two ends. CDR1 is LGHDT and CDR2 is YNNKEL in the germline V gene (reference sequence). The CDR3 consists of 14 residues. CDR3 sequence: CASSRGGVNSPLHF. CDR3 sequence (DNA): TGTGCCAGCAGCCGGGGAGGGGTTAATTCACCCCTCCACTTT.

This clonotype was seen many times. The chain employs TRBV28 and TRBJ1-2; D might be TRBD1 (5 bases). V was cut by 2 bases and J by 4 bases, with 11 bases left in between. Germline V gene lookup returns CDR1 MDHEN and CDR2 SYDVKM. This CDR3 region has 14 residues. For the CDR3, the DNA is TGTGCCAGCAGTTTAACTGGGACTCTCTATGGCTACACCTTC. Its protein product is CASSLTGTLYGYTF.

The chain's CDR3 is CASSLLSGGGTGELFF. DNA for the CDR3: TGTGCCAGCAGCTTATTATCGGGAGGAGGCACCGGGGAGCTGTTTTTT. The rearrangement links TRBV7-2 to TRBJ2-2; 7 bases match TRBD2. Germline V lookup: CDR1 SGHTA, CDR2 FQGNSA. CDR3 length equals 16 residues. V shed 2 bases, J shed 4 bases, and the junction held 7 bases outside the gene matches.

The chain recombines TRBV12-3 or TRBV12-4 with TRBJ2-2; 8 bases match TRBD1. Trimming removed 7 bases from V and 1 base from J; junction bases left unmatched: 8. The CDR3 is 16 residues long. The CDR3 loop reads CASTPWTGMNTGELFF. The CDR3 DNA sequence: TGTGCCAGCACCCCCTGGACAGGGATGAACACCGGGGAGCTGTTTTTT.